This T cell receptor (beta chain) was observed in a study of vaccination and CD4 T cells after COVID-19. Looking at the study overall: Convalescent donors were composed of six males and four females, of whom two were Hispanic. It was a median about 100 days after diagnosis, with a range of 35 to 161, that post-COVID samples were drawn. In culture, cells were exposed to overlapping spike peptides from SARS-CoV-2, HCoV-NL63, HCoV-OC43 and HCoV-229E.

Treatment specified: roughly 11-day PBMC culture with coronavirus spike peptide pools or control peptides (ViraFEST assay). A negative selection step was used to isolate CD4+ T cells once culture had run for under 11 days. The ends lost 4 bases at V and 7 bases at J; junction bases unmatched: 11. CDR1 is MNHEY and CDR2 is SVGAGI in the germline V gene. CDR3 size: 15 residues. Sequencing of DNA taken from cultured CD4+ T cells relied on the Oncomine TCR Beta short-read assay. Each CDR3 protein gets one entry after TCRdb re-called the PCR reads with MiXCR. The sample shows around 16,000 distinct CDR3 sequences, approximately 50% of them seen only once. A remark on this clonotype: Its specificity is not known.

The sequence came from a human donor with COVID-19. V gene TRBV6-5 combines with J gene TRBJ2-7; TRBD1 aligns across 9 bases. The sample consisted of cultured CD4+ T cells from blood, taken after SARS-CoV-2 vaccination. The CDR3, as DNA: TGTGCCAGCAGTTCCCTAGGACAGGGGATTTGGGAGCAGTACTTC. Its protein product is CASSSLGQGIWEQYF.